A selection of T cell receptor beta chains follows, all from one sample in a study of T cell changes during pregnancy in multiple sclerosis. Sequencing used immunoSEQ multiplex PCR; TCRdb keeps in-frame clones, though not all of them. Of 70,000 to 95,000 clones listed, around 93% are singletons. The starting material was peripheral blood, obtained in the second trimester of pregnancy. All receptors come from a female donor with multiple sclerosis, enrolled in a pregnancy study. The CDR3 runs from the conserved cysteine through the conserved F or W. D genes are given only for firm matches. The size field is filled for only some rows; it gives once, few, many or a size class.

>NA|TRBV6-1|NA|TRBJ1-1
TGTGCCAGCAGTGAAGGGCGGGCTTTCTTT
CASSEGRAFF
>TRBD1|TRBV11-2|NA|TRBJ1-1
TGTGCCAGCAGCCAATATCACAGGGGCGACACTGAAGCTTTCTTT
CASSQYHRGDTEAFF
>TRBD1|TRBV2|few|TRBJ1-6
TGTGCCAGCAGTCCCAGACAGGGTGGATCACCCCTCCACTTT
CASSPRQGGSPLHF
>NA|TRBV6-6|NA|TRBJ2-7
TGTGCCAGCAGCCTTCCGGGTCCTACGTACGAGCAGTACTTC
CASSLPGPTYEQYF
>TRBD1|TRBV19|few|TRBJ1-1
TGTGCCAGTAGTTTCTCCGGGACAGGGAGAGGCACTGAAGCTTTCTTT
CASSFSGTGRGTEAFF
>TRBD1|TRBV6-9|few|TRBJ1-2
TGTGCCAGCAGCCTACAGGGGGACGGCTACACCTTC
CASSLQGDGYTF
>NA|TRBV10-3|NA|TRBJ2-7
TGTGCCATCACAGAGGGCAGGCACGAGCAGTACTTC
CAITEGRHEQYF
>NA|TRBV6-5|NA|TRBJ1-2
TGTGCCAGCAGTTCGGCAGGGTCCTATGGCTACACCTTC
CASSSAGSYGYTF
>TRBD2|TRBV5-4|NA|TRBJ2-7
TGTGCCAGCAGCTTGGGGCGCGGGGGCTACGAGCAGTACTTC
CASSLGRGGYEQYF
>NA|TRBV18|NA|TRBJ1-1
TGTGCCAGCTCCCGGACAGAGCTGAACACTGAAGCTTTCTTT
CASSRTELNTEAFF
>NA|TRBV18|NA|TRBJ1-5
TGTGCCAGCTCACCACCAGGGAGGGAGCCCCAGCATTTT
CASSPPGREPQHF
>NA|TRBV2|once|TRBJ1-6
TGTGCCAGCAGTGAGGGGGGACGGCGTAAGGATTCACCCCTCCACTTT
CASSEGGRRKDSPLHF
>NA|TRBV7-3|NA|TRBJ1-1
TGTGCCAGCAGCCTACTATTGGGCACTGAAGCTTTCTTT
CASSLLLGTEAFF
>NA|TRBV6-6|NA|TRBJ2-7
TGTGCCAGCAGTTACCGGGGGAGCTCCTACGAGCAGTACTTC
CASSYRGSSYEQYF
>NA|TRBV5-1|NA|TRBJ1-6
TGCGCCAGCAGCCTCATAGAGGGCTCCTATAATTCACCCCTCCACTTT
CASSLIEGSYNSPLHF
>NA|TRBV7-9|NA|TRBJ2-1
TGTGCCAGCAGCTCAAGCGGGCAAAAAAGCTCCTACAATGAGCAGTTCTTC
CASSSSGQKSSYNEQFF